This T cell receptor beta chain is from a study of blood T cell repertoires in COVID-19. Repertoires were generated with immunoSEQ multiplex PCR, while TCRdb's copy carries only in-frame clones and drops some. The sample holds roughly 300,000 clones; around 84% are singletons and the top ten take about 10%. This CDR3 is built from 17 residues. CDR1 LGHNA and CDR2 YNFKEQ come from the germline V gene. The V end lost 0 bases, the J end lost 0 bases, and 14 bases lay between the germline ends. The genes are TRBV4-2 and TRBJ1-2, with D perhaps matching TRBD1 (5 bases). Source material: PBMCs or T cells enriched from blood (not recorded which). The sequence came from a woman younger than 30 who had recovered from COVID-19. CDR3 in amino acids: CASSQDLGGSPNYGYTF. CDR3 sequence (DNA): TGTGCCAGCAGCCAAGATTTGGGGGGGTCTCCTAACTATGGCTACACCTTC.